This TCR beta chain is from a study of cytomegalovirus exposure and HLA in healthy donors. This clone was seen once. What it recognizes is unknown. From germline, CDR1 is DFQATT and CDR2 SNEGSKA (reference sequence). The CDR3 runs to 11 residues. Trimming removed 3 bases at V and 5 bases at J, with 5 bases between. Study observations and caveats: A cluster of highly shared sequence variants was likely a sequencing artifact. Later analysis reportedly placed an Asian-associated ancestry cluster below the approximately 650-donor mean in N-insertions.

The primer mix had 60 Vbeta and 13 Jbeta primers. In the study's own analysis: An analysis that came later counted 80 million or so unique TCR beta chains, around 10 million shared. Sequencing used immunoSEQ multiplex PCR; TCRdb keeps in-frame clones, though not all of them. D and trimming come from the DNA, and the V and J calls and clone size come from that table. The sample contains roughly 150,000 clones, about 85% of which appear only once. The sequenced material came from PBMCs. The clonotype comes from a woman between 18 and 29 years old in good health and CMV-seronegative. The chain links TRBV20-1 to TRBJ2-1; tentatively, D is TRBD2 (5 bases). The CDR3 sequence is CSASSDNEQFF. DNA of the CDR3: TGCAGTGCTAGTAGCGACAATGAGCAGTTCTTC.